Below are 30 T cell receptor beta chains sequenced from a single sample in a study of blood T cells in healthy people across ages. Primed by a sample-barcoded 5' primer and a J-beta primer mix, a second PCR proceeded for 7 to 11 cycles. TCRdb itself ran the 5' RACE reads through MiXCR, one entry per CDR3 protein. This sample has 550,000 to 750,000 distinct CDR3 sequences; around 20% occur once, and the top ten carry 3.5% to 4%. Sample: blood. The source of these receptors is a man between 65 and 85 years old in good health.

The rearrangement joins TRBV29-1 to TRBJ2-3, with 7 positions matching TRBD1. The junction had 9 bases not matched to a gene; V was cut back by 4 bases and J by 2 bases. Germline V gives CDR1 SQVTM, CDR2 ANQGSEA. The CDR3 runs 15 residues. CDR3 DNA: TGCAGCGTTGCTAGGGACAGCACGAACACAGATACGCAGTATTTT. Translated: CSVARDSTNTDTQYF.

Ten or more counts support this clonotype. V is TRBV11-2 and J is TRBJ2-4, with a tentative D call TRBD2 (6 bases). V shed 8 bases and J shed 0 bases, with 14 bases lying between them. Germline V CDR1 and CDR2: SGHAT, FQNNGV. The CDR3 loop spans 15 amino acids. CDR3 sequence reads: CASEGEAPAKNIQYF. CDR3 in DNA: TGTGCCAGCGAAGGGGAGGCCCCAGCCAAAAACATTCAGTACTTC.

The V and J genes are TRBV29-1 and TRBJ2-3; 8 bases map to TRBD2. Germline loops: CDR1 SQVTM, CDR2 ANQGSEA. With 6 bases clipped from V and 3 bases from J, the junction kept 8 bases outside the gene matches. The CDR3 consists of 14 residues. This CDR3 reads CSVAGLGVTDTQYF. The DNA for the CDR3 is TGCAGCGTAGCGGGACTAGGAGTAACAGATACGCAGTATTTT.

V usage is TRBV11-3 and J usage is TRBJ2-3; the match to TRBD2 covers 9 bases. CDR1 SGHNT and CDR2 YENEEA come from the germline V gene. Losses at the gene ends were 1 base for V and 3 bases for J; bases not matched to a gene: 2. CDR3 length: 15 residues. The CDR3 loop is CASSLGLAATDTQYF. The CDR3 DNA reads as TGTGCCAGCAGCTTAGGACTAGCGGCAACAGATACGCAGTATTTT.

The chain joins TRBV5-6 to TRBJ2-4; 7 nucleotides match TRBD1. The CDR3 has 15 amino acids. V was clipped by 4 bases and J by 6 bases; unmatched bases: 10. Per the germline V gene, CDR1 is SGHDT and CDR2 is YYEEEE. CDR3 nucleotides: TGTGCCAGCAGCCCTACAGGGACAGTGGGAAACATTCAGTACTTC. It codes for CASSPTGTVGNIQYF.

At least ten counts were recorded for this clonotype. The chain employs TRBV20-1 and TRBJ1-4, with D unclear. Looked up from germline, CDR1 is DFQATT and CDR2 is SNEGSKA (reference sequence). The CDR3 is made up of 14 amino acids. Trimming removed 4 bases at V and 0 bases at J, with 9 bases between. The CDR3 coding sequence is TGCAGTGCTATAACGGCTGCAACTAATGAAAAACTGTTTTTT. It is translated as CSAITAATNEKLFF.

CDR3 DNA sequence: TGTGCCAGCAGTTTCAGGGGGGCGGGCGCCGAGCAGTACTTC. It encodes CASSFRGAGAEQYF. The chain employs TRBV12-3 or TRBV12-4 and TRBJ2-7, with D perhaps matching TRBD1 (7 bases). The CDR3 loop spans 14 amino acids. V lost 3 bases to trimming and J lost 6 bases, with 15 bases between them.

This clonotype was seen a few times. This chain links TRBV3-1 with TRBJ2-5, with D possibly being TRBD1 (6 bases). Germline V gene sequence: CDR1 LGHDT, CDR2 YNNKEL (reference sequence). Trimming took off 1 base at V and 5 bases at J, with 17 bases between the two ends. The CDR3 extends over 16 amino acids. CDR3 in DNA: TGTGCCAGCAGCCAAGTCTCGTCAGGGGTCCGGGAGACCCAGTACTTC. Translated, it gives CASSQVSSGVRETQYF.

This clonotype has a handful of counts. For the CDR3, the DNA is TGTGCCAGCAGTCGGCAGGGGAACATGAGCACTGAAGCTTTCTTT. Residues: CASSRQGNMSTEAFF. The chain is built from TRBV25-1 and TRBJ1-1, with D perhaps TRBD1 (6 bases). Looked up from germline, CDR1 is MGHDK and CDR2 is SYGVNS. This CDR3 has 15 amino acids. Trimming pared 5 bases from V and 4 bases from J, leaving 17 bases between. The full variable domain, completed using reference TRBV25-1 and TRBJ1-1, is EADIYQTPRYLVIGTGKKITLECSQTMGHDKMYWYQQDPGMELHLIHYSYGVNSTEKGDLSSESTVSRIRTEHFPLTLESARPSHTSQYLCASSRQGNMSTEAFFGQGTRLTVV.

Regarding this clonotype: A read error may explain this, as a much larger clone is one base away. The rearrangement joins TRBV29-1 to TRBJ1-2; no clear D. The germline gives CDR1 SQVTM, CDR2 ANQGSEA. The length of the CDR3 is 8 residues. CDR3 protein: CGGDDYTF. Written as DNA, the CDR3 is TGCGGCGGGGATGACTACACCTTC. Drawing the rest from reference TRBV29-1 and TRBJ1-2, the complete variable domain is SAVISQKPSRDICQRGTSLTIQCQVDSQVTMMFWYRQQPGQSLTLIATANQGSEATYESGFVIDKFPISRPNLTFSTLTVSNMSPEDSSIYLCGGDDYTFGSGTRLTVV.

This clonotype was recorded a few times. The chain links TRBV5-1 to TRBJ2-2; 8 bases agree with TRBD2. Germline CDR1 and CDR2: SGHRS and YFSETQ. Losses at the gene ends were 5 bases for V and 5 bases for J; bases not matched to a gene: 5. This CDR3 region has 14 residues. The CDR3 is CASRLAELTGELFF. CDR3 coding DNA: TGCGCCAGCAGACTAGCGGAGCTAACCGGGGAGCTGTTTTTT.

This clonotype was seen a few times. The chain couples TRBV6-5 to TRBJ2-1, with 11 bases lining up with TRBD1. The CDR3 runs 15 residues. Germline V CDR1 and CDR2: MNHEY, SVGAGI. The junction had 8 bases not matched to a gene; V was cut back by 6 bases and J by 7 bases. Here the CDR3 reads CASRPWDRGKNEQFF. CDR3 DNA sequence: TGTGCCAGCAGGCCTTGGGACAGGGGGAAAAATGAGCAGTTCTTC.

A few counts support this clonotype. The rearrangement joins TRBV10-3 to TRBJ2-2; no clear D gene. CDR1 is ENHRY, CDR2 SYGVKD, per germline. The CDR3 length is 15 residues. V gave up 2 bases and J gave up 0 bases, with 7 bases separating them. CDR3 loop: CAISEQSTNTGELFF. DNA of the CDR3: TGTGCCATCAGTGAGCAGAGTACGAACACCGGGGAGCTGTTTTTT.

This clonotype appeared a few times. The chain recombines TRBV6-5 with TRBJ2-3; 11 nucleotides agree with TRBD2. Germline CDR1 is MNHEY and CDR2 is SVGAGI. The CDR3 has 16 amino acids. The V and J ends lost 2 bases and 6 bases, in that order; junction bases with no gene match: 7. CDR3 in DNA: TGTGCCAGCAGTTACGCTAGCGGGAGGACGGTTGATACGCAGTATTTT. It is translated as CASSYASGRTVDTQYF.

The gene calls are TRBV6-2 or TRBV6-3 and TRBJ2-5; D is unclear. The DNA end is a closer match to TRBJ2-7, so the J assignment may be wrong. The CDR3 contains 16 residues. Germline V gives CDR1 MNHEY, CDR2 SVGEGT. The CDR3 region has the DNA TGTGCCAGCAGGCCCGGGCCCCCCACTTCCTCCTACGAGCAGTACTTC. It specifies CASRPGPPTSSYEQYF.

The V gene is TRBV29-1, the J gene TRBJ2-5; 11 bases align to TRBD1. Germline V CDR1 and CDR2: SQVTM, ANQGSEA. This CDR3 spans 13 amino acids. J was trimmed by 4 bases and V by 7 bases; bases with no gene match: 5. CDR3 residues: CSARTGGPETQYF. DNA for the CDR3: TGCAGCGCTAGGACAGGGGGCCCAGAGACCCAGTACTTC.

This clonotype came up a few times. J is TRBJ1-3 and V is TRBV29-1; no clear D. This CDR3 spans 13 amino acids. Germline V gene sequence: CDR1 SQVTM, CDR2 ANQGSEA. V shed 0 bases and J shed 2 bases, with 5 bases lying between them. This chain's CDR3 is CSVEDPAGNTIYF. CDR3 nucleotides: TGCAGCGTTGAAGATCCAGCTGGAAACACCATATATTTT.

CDR3 DNA: TGTGCCAGCAGCCGGGACAAAGCCTACGAGCAGTACTTC. This encodes CASSRDKAYEQYF. The chain employs TRBV6-6 and TRBJ2-7; maybe TRBD1 (6 bases). The V end was cut by 6 bases, the J end by 2 bases, with 11 bases between. This CDR3 is built from 13 residues. The germline V gene encodes CDR1 MNHNY and CDR2 SVGAGI (reference sequence).

CDR3 sequence: CSATIAGLDEQYF. Written as DNA, the CDR3 is TGCAGTGCCACGATAGCGGGTTTAGACGAGCAGTACTTC. The J gene is TRBJ2-7, the V gene TRBV20-1, with 7 bases aligning to TRBD2. CDR1 and CDR2 from the germline V gene are DFQATT and SNEGSKA (reference sequence). The CDR3 contains 13 residues. V shed 6 bases and J 5 bases; nucleotides not matched to a gene: 10.

A few counts support this clonotype. The chain recombines TRBV29-1 with TRBJ1-2; the D is unclear. V lost 7 bases, J lost 0 bases, and 15 bases lay in between. Germline CDR1 SQVTM, CDR2 ANQGSEA. The CDR3 is 14 amino acids. In nucleotides, the CDR3 is TGCAGCGGGCGGTCAGAGGGAGCTAACTATGGCTACACCTTC. Its translation: CSGRSEGANYGYTF.

V usage is TRBV20-1 and J usage is TRBJ2-1, with 9 nucleotides matching TRBD2. Germline CDR1 DFQATT, CDR2 SNEGSKA (reference sequence). CDR3 length equals 15 residues. J was trimmed by 3 bases and V by 3 bases; bases with no gene match: 6. CDR3 residues: CSASLGTSIYNEQFF. For the CDR3, the DNA is TGCAGTGCTAGTCTCGGGACTAGCATCTACAATGAGCAGTTCTTC.

J is TRBJ2-1 and V is TRBV29-1, with D uncertain. Trimming pared 4 bases from V and 4 bases from J, leaving 8 bases between. The CDR3 is 12 residues long. Germline V gives CDR1 SQVTM, CDR2 ANQGSEA. The CDR3 nucleotides read TGCAGCGTTGTTCAGAGATACAATGAGCAGTTCTTC. This translates into CSVVQRYNEQFF.

The chain combines TRBV7-2 with TRBJ2-7; 12 nucleotides match TRBD2. Per the germline V gene, CDR1 is SGHTA and CDR2 is FQGNSA. The V segment lost 5 bases and the J segment 7 bases; nucleotides outside the gene matches: 9. The CDR3 has 15 amino acids. The CDR3 sequence is CASSQTSGSIGEQYF. DNA of the CDR3: TGTGCCAGCAGCCAGACTAGCGGGAGTATAGGGGAGCAGTACTTC.

This chain uses TRBV3-1 with TRBJ2-5; D is possibly TRBD1 (7 bases). This CDR3 has 16 residues. V was cut by 0 bases and J by 0 bases, with 11 bases left in between. Germline CDR1 reads LGHDT; CDR2 reads YNNKEL (reference sequence). The CDR3 DNA is TGTGCCAGCAGCCAAGAGACAGGGAGGTACCAAGAGACCCAGTACTTC. The encoded protein is CASSQETGRYQETQYF.

The V call is TRBV6-2 or TRBV6-3, the J call TRBJ2-5; D uncertain. The end of the DNA fits TRBJ2-1 better, so the J call may be wrong. The germline CDR1 and CDR2 sequences are MNHEY and SVGEGT. The CDR3 is 14 residues long. The CDR3 is CASSHPDRSREQFF. The CDR3, as DNA: TGTGCCAGCAGTCACCCTGATCGCAGCCGTGAGCAGTTCTTC.

This clonotype was detected ten times or more. J is TRBJ2-6 and V is TRBV27; D is possibly TRBD1 (5 bases). The CDR3 sequence is 15 residues long. Germline V gives CDR1 MNHEY, CDR2 SMNVEV (reference sequence). V lost 3 bases and J lost 4, with 10 bases in between. DNA of the CDR3: TGTGCCAGCAGTTTTTTACAGGCCGGGGCCAACGTCCTGACTTTC. Its protein product is CASSFLQAGANVLTF.

The rearrangement uses TRBV7-2 and TRBJ1-2, with TRBD1 identical over 7 bases. Unmatched junction bases numbered 8, after V lost 1 base and J lost 0 bases. The CDR3 sequence is 17 residues long. Germline CDR1 SGHTA, CDR2 FQGNSA. CDR3 sequence: CASSLVAGGNSNYGYTF. As DNA, the CDR3 is TGTGCCAGCAGCTTAGTCGCAGGGGGAAACTCTAACTATGGCTACACCTTC.

Only one count was recorded for this clonotype. The chain has TRBV4-1 and TRBJ2-1; 15 nucleotides line up with TRBD2. Germline V gene sequence: CDR1 MGHRA, CDR2 YSYEKL. The CDR3 runs 18 residues. The ends lost 3 bases at V and 0 bases at J; junction bases unmatched: 3. This CDR3 reads CASSQGLAGGISYNEQFF. For the CDR3, the DNA is TGCGCCAGCAGCCAGGGACTAGCGGGAGGCATCTCCTACAATGAGCAGTTCTTC.

V is TRBV28 and J is TRBJ1-5; 7 bases fit TRBD1. Per germline, CDR1 MDHEN and CDR2 SYDVKM. Trimming at V came to 6 bases and at J to 4 bases, leaving 12 bases not matched to a gene. The CDR3 is 16 residues long. The CDR3 here is CASRLSRQGRNQPQHF. The CDR3 bases are TGTGCCAGCAGGCTTTCAAGACAGGGCCGAAATCAGCCCCAGCATTTT.

This clonotype was found a few times. V and J are TRBV6-6 and TRBJ2-1; 8 bases are shared with TRBD1. The CDR3 loop spans 12 amino acids. Trimming cost V 5 bases and J 7 bases; bases outside gene matches: 1. Germline CDR1 MNHNY, CDR2 SVGAGI (reference sequence). The CDR3 here is CASSQGANEQFF. In DNA form, the CDR3 reads TGTGCCAGCAGTCAGGGGGCGAATGAGCAGTTCTTC.